One and the same sample provided the 5 T cell receptor beta chains below, sequenced in a study of human T cells and chemical hapten exposure. Time point described: pre-sensitization, week 0. The treatment is: therapeutic diphenylcyclopropenone sensitization with weekly scalp DPC. TCRdb independently ran MiXCR on the RACE reads; one entry per CDR3 protein. The repertoire has approximately 100,000 distinct CDR3 sequences, 9.5% to 15% of them found once; the top ten carry around 1.6%. The specimen was whole blood, collected in connection with sensitization to the hapten diphenylcyclopropenone (DPC). These receptors were obtained from a woman in her forties or fifties with alopecia areata. Some clones in this sample may be carry-over from other donors' samples.

This rearrangement joins TRBV4-1 to TRBJ2-2; 9 bases are shared with TRBD2. The V and J ends lost 0 bases and 4 bases, in that order; junction bases with no gene match: 9. The germline gives CDR1 MGHRA, CDR2 YSYEKL. This CDR3 region has 18 residues. CDR3 DNA sequence: TGCGCCAGCAGCCAAGATCGACGCGGGAGGGCCTCCACCGGGGAGCTGTTTTTT. As protein: CASSQDRRGRASTGELFF.

The V call is TRBV18, the J call TRBJ1-3, with 8 bases aligning to TRBD1. Germline CDR1 reads KGHSH; CDR2 reads LQKENI. V shed 5 bases and J 2 bases; nucleotides not matched to a gene: 8. There are 16 residues in the CDR3. In DNA, the CDR3 is TGTGCCAGCTCATCTGGACAGGGCAGGACTGGAAACACCATATATTTT. Encoded protein: CASSSGQGRTGNTIYF.

The rearrangement links TRBV2 to TRBJ1-1; possibly TRBD1 for D (5 bases). The CDR3 consists of 13 residues. CDR1 and CDR2 from the germline V gene are SNHLY and FYNNEI. V was pared by 5 bases and J by 3 bases, with 10 bases between. The DNA of the CDR3 is TGTGCCAGCAGTTTTCCAGGGTACACTGAAGCTTTCTTT. Protein product: CASSFPGYTEAFF.

There are a few counts of this clonotype. The chain couples TRBV20-1 to TRBJ2-7; weak D call: TRBD1 (5 bases). V shed 6 bases and J shed 3 bases, with 21 bases lying between them. The CDR3 totals 15 residues. Germline V lookup: CDR1 DFQATT, CDR2 SNEGSKA (reference sequence). Here the CDR3 DNA reads TGCAGTGCCCGAGATATCGGCAGGGAAGACTACGAGCAGTACTTC. Its protein is CSARDIGREDYEQYF.

This clonotype was observed a handful of times. The chain has TRBV18 and TRBJ2-5; 9 positions match TRBD2. The CDR3 extends over 15 amino acids. J was trimmed by 2 bases and V by 3 bases; bases with no gene match: 4. The germline V gene encodes CDR1 KGHSH and CDR2 LQKENI. The CDR3 DNA follows: TGTGCCAGCTCACCGCGACTAGCGGCACAAGAGACCCAGTACTTC. It is translated as CASSPRLAAQETQYF. Drawing the rest from reference TRBV18 and TRBJ2-5, the complete variable domain is NAGVMQNPRHLVRRRGQEARLRCSPMKGHSHVYWYRQLPEEGLKFMVYLQKENIIDESGMPKERFSAEFPKEGPSILRIQQVVRGDSAAYFCASSPRLAAQETQYFGPGTRLLVL.